This TCR beta chain was captured by sequencing in a study of cytomegalovirus exposure and HLA in healthy donors. Study findings and constraints: The tendency of first-cohort TCR clusters to co-occur in the roughly 110 validation repertoires was the finding of a later analysis. Most observed TCR sequences were rare, whereas some public TCRs were detected in many donors.

With respect to this clone: Antigen: not known.

The donors were part of the 120-subject validation cohort, which stood apart from the roughly 730-subject first cohort. The germline V gene encodes CDR1 SGHDT and CDR2 YYEEEE. The CDR3 is made up of 15 amino acids. The V gene end was trimmed by 6 bases and the J gene end by 4 bases; junction bases not matched to a gene: 13. Sequenced by immunoSEQ multiplex PCR; TCRdb stores in-frame clones only, minus some. Of roughly 60,000 clones listed, approximately 90% were seen once; the top ten hold around 1.4%. Sequencing input: PBMCs. The chain links TRBV5-6 to TRBJ2-7; TRBD2 matches at 7 bases. The TCR sequence derives from a woman between 18 and 30 years old in good health and CMV-seronegative. DNA of the CDR3: TGTGCCAGCACCCCCTACACCGGGAGGCGATACGAGCAGTACTTC. It translates to CASTPYTGRRYEQYF.